One and the same sample provided the 2 T cell receptor beta chains below, sequenced in a study of cytomegalovirus exposure and HLA in healthy donors. It was with 60 Vbeta and 13 Jbeta primers that the PCR ran. Libraries were prepared by immunoSEQ multiplex PCR; TCRdb keeps only in-frame clonotypes and omits some of them. The sample has tens of thousands of clones, 63% seen once. Specimen: PBMCs. The receptors shown here come from a woman aged 30 to 39 in good health and CMV-seronegative.

The chain has TRBV9 and TRBJ2-5; 8 nucleotides agree with TRBD2. The CDR3 has 15 amino acids. The germline CDR1 and CDR2 sequences are SGDLS and YYNGEE. Germline trimming cut 0 bases from V and 4 bases from J; bases unmatched to any gene: 5. The CDR3 loop is CASSVGTGGPETQYF. CDR3 DNA sequence: TGTGCCAGCAGCGTAGGGACGGGGGGGCCAGAGACCCAGTACTTC.

This chain connects TRBV5-1 to TRBJ1-2; 10 bases match TRBD1. The V segment lost 3 bases and the J segment 4 bases; nucleotides outside the gene matches: 3. The CDR3 is made up of 14 amino acids. Germline V CDR1 and CDR2: SGHRS, YFSETQ. This CDR3 reads CASSWDRGPYGYTF. The CDR3 DNA reads as TGCGCCAGCAGCTGGGACAGGGGTCCCTATGGCTACACCTTC.